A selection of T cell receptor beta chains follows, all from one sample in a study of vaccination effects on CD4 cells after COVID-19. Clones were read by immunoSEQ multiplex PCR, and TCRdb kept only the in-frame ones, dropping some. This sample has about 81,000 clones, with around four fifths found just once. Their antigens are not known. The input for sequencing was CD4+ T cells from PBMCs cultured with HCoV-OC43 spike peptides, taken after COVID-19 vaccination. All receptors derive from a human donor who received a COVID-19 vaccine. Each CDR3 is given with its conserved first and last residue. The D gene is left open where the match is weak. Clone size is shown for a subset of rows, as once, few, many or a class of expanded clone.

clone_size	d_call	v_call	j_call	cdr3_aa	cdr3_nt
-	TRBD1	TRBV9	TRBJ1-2	CASSVTLRTGDGYTF	TGTGCCAGCAGCGTAACCCTAAGGACAGGGGACGGCTACACCTTC
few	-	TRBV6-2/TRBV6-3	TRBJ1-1	CASSWSSTRGAFF	TGTGCCAGCAGTTGGAGCTCCACCAGAGGAGCTTTCTTT
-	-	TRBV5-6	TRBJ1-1	CASSLGAQKGAFF	TGTGCCAGCAGCTTGGGGGCCCAAAAGGGAGCTTTCTTT
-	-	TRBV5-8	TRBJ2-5	CASPQWGGVTETQYF	TGTGCCAGTCCGCAGTGGGGGGGCGTCACGGAGACCCAGTACTTC
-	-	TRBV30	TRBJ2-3	CAWSVRALGGPASTDTQYF	TGTGCCTGGAGTGTAAGAGCGTTGGGCGGTCCAGCTAGCACAGATACGCAGTATTTT
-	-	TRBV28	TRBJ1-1	CASRTTQGTEAFF	TGTGCCAGCAGAACAACACAGGGCACTGAAGCTTTCTTT
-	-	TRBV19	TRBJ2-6	CASSPPPQGANVLTF	TGTGCCAGTAGTCCCCCCCCTCAGGGGGCCAACGTCCTGACTTTC
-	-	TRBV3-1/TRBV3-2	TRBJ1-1	CASSHQQVLHGAFF	TGTGCCAGCAGCCACCAACAGGTCCTCCATGGAGCTTTCTTT
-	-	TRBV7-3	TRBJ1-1	CASSLGGRGNTEAFF	TGTGCCAGCAGCTTAGGGGGCCGCGGGAACACTGAAGCTTTCTTT
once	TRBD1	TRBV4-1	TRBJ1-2	CASSQVGTGGYGYTF	TGCGCCAGCAGCCAAGTAGGGACAGGGGGCTATGGCTACACCTTC
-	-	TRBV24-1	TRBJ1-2	CATSDAKTEGGYTF	TGTGCCACCAGTGATGCAAAGACAGAAGGCGGCTACACCTTC
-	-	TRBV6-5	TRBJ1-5	CASRRGRASQPQHF	TGTGCCAGCAGGCGCGGCCGAGCGAGTCAGCCCCAGCATTTT
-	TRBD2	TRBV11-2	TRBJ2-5	CASSPSGGEETQYF	TGTGCCAGCAGCCCTAGCGGGGGGGAGGAGACCCAGTACTTC
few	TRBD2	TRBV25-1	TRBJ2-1	CASSESSGGAWNEQFF	TGTGCCAGCAGTGAGAGCAGCGGGGGGGCCTGGAATGAGCAGTTCTTC
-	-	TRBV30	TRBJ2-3	CAWSPGPGTDTQYF	TGTGCCTGGAGTCCCGGACCCGGCACAGATACGCAGTATTTT
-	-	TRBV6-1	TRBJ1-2	CASSELIYGYTF	TGTGCCAGCAGTGAACTCATCTATGGCTACACCTTC
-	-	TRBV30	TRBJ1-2	CAWRHTWGSYGYTF	TGTGCCTGGAGACATACATGGGGGAGCTATGGCTACACCTTC
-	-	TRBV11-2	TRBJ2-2	CASRRVGTNTGELFF	TGTGCCAGCAGACGGGTCGGCACGAACACCGGGGAGCTGTTTTTT
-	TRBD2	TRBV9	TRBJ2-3	CASSVAIPSGVPTSTDTQYF	TGTGCCAGCAGCGTAGCGATCCCTAGCGGGGTTCCCACTAGCACAGATACGCAGTATTTT
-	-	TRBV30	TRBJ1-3	CAWSRTGLVGNTIYF	TGTGCCTGGAGTCGCACAGGCCTTGTTGGAAACACCATATATTTT
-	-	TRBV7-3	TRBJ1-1	CASSPAGGRGAFF	TGTGCCAGCAGCCCGGCGGGGGGACGAGGAGCTTTCTTT
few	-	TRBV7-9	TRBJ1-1	CASSPTGNTEAFF	TGTGCCAGCAGCCCGACAGGGAACACTGAAGCTTTCTTT
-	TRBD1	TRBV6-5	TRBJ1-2	CASSYPGQGAFGYTF	TGTGCCAGCAGCTATCCGGGACAGGGGGCGTTTGGCTACACCTTC
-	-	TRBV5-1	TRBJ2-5	CASSFGETMEETQYF	TGCGCCAGCAGCTTTGGTGAAACAATGGAAGAGACCCAGTACTTC
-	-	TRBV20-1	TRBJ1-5	CSASRMGAGQPQHF	TGCAGTGCTAGTAGGATGGGGGCCGGTCAGCCCCAGCATTTT
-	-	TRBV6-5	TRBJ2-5	CASSYSKGGRTQYF	TGTGCCAGCAGTTACTCGAAGGGGGGTCGGACCCAGTACTTC
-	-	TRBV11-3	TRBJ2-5	CASSRGYQETQYF	TGTGCCAGCAGCCGGGGGTACCAAGAGACCCAGTACTTC
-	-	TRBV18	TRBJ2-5	CASSRDRETQYF	TGTGCCAGCTCACGGGACCGTGAGACCCAGTACTTC
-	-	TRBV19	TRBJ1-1	CASSPTGGPNTEAFF	TGTGCCAGTAGTCCTACGGGGGGGCCGAACACTGAAGCTTTCTTT
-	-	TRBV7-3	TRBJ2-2	CASSLGGGRTGELFF	TGTGCCAGCAGCTTAGGCGGGGGCAGGACCGGGGAGCTGTTTTTT
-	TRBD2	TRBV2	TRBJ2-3	CASLAHSGAFTDTQYF	TGTGCCAGCCTTGCCCATAGCGGGGCCTTCACAGATACGCAGTATTTT
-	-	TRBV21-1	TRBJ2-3	CASSNITDTQYF	TGTGCCAGCAGCAATATCACAGATACGCAGTATTTT
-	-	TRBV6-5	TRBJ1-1	CASNWGTNTEAFF	TGTGCCAGCAATTGGGGGACGAACACTGAAGCTTTCTTT
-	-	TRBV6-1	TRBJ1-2	CASSESVNYGYTF	TGTGCCAGCAGTGAAAGTGTGAACTATGGCTACACCTTC
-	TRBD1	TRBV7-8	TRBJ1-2	CASSLVGQGTGYTF	TGTGCCAGCAGCTTAGTGGGACAGGGGACTGGCTACACCTTC
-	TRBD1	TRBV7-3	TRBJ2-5	CASSSLTGGGETQYF	TGTGCCAGCAGCAGCTTGACAGGGGGCGGCGAGACCCAGTACTTC
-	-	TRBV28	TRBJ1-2	CASTQGWGNYGYTF	TGTGCCAGCACCCAAGGATGGGGAAACTATGGCTACACCTTC
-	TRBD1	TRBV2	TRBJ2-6	CASREDRVLWGSGANVLTF	TGTGCCAGCAGAGAGGACAGGGTACTATGGGGGTCTGGGGCCAACGTCCTGACTTTC
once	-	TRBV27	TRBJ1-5	CASADRNQPQHF	TGTGCCAGCGCCGACAGGAATCAGCCCCAGCATTTT
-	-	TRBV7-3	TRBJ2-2	CASSLTGGPNTGELFF	TGTGCCAGCAGCCTTACTGGGGGGCCAAACACCGGGGAGCTGTTTTTT
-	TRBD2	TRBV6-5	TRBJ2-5	CASRGRDYMGTQYF	TGTGCCAGCAGAGGTCGGGACTATATGGGGACCCAGTACTTC
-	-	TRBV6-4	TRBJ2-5	CASSRGLQETQYF	TGTGCCAGCAGTCGAGGGCTGCAAGAGACCCAGTACTTC
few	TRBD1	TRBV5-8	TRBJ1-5	CASSLGTGGGVNQPQHF	TGTGCCAGCAGCTTGGGGACAGGGGGAGGCGTCAATCAGCCCCAGCATTTT
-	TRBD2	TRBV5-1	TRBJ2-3	CASSPRTSGVTDTQYF	TGCGCCAGCAGCCCGAGGACTAGCGGAGTCACAGATACGCAGTATTTT
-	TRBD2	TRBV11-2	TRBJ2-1	CASSFLAGGQTEQFF	TGTGCCAGCAGCTTTTTAGCGGGGGGGCAGACTGAGCAGTTCTTC
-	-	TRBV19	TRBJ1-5	CASSNNQGNQPQHF	TGTGCCAGTAGTAATAATCAGGGTAACCAGCCCCAGCATTTT
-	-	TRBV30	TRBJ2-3	CAWSPIRATDTQYF	TGTGCCTGGTCTCCTATTCGGGCGACAGATACGCAGTATTTT
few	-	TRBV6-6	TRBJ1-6	CAISGLTTPLHF	TGTGCCATCTCGGGACTGACGACACCCCTCCACTTT
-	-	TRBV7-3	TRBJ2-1	CASSFHPVAGQNEQFF	TGTGCCAGCAGCTTCCACCCGGTGGCAGGGCAAAATGAGCAGTTCTTC
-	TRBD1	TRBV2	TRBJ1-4	CASRPGTGGREKLFF	TGTGCCAGCAGACCAGGGACAGGGGGTCGCGAAAAACTGTTTTTT
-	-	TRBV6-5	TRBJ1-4	CASSFTSEKLFF	TGTGCCAGCAGTTTCACGTCCGAAAAACTGTTTTTT
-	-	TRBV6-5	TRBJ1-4	CASRNARTGGKLFF	TGTGCCAGCAGAAACGCACGGACCGGGGGAAAACTGTTTTTT
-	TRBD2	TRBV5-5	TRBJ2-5	CASSLALASGGETQYF	TGTGCCAGCAGCTTGGCCCTGGCTAGCGGGGGGGAGACCCAGTACTTC
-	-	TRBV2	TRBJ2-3	CASSYGAPDTQYF	TGTGCCAGCAGTTACGGGGCCCCCGATACGCAGTATTTT
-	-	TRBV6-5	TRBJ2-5	CASSYNSQGPETQYF	TGTGCCAGCAGTTACAACTCCCAGGGTCCAGAGACCCAGTACTTC
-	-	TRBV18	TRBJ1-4	CASSPLGTPRNEKLFF	TGTGCCAGCTCACCTTTGGGAACACCACGTAATGAAAAACTGTTTTTT
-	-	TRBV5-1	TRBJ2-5	CASSLDVETQYF	TGCGCCAGCAGCTTGGATGTGGAGACCCAGTACTTC
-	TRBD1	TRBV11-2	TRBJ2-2	CASSFSRTGPGELFF	TGTGCCAGCAGCTTTAGCCGGACAGGGCCCGGGGAGCTGTTTTTT
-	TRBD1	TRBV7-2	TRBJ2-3	CASSLNGQGADTQYF	TGTGCCAGCAGCCTTAACGGACAGGGGGCAGATACGCAGTATTTT